This T cell receptor beta chain was captured in a study of blood T cell repertoires in COVID-19. The overall study: Researchers got acute and convalescent COVID-19 samples from the United States, Italy and Spain. Sample material is recorded as cDNA or gDNA derived from T cells, B-cell-depleted T cells, or PBMCs.

Original methodology: Amplification of reference gene primers provided the estimated nucleated cell counts. Clones were sequenced by immunoSEQ multiplex PCR, and TCRdb holds only the in-frame ones, with some missing. Clonal size and the V and J genes are those of that table, whereas D and trimming came from the DNA. Of approximately 400,000 clones listed, 70% to 85% are singletons. Germline CDR1 and CDR2: SEHNR and FQNEAQ (reference sequence). The CDR3 runs 17 residues. Trimming removed 0 bases at V and 3 bases at J, with 17 bases between. This clone was recorded a few times. This TCR was recovered from a human donor with acute or convalescent COVID-19. The donor label of this sample is uncertain. V and J are TRBV7-9 and TRBJ1-2; the D is unclear. The sample comprised peripheral blood. This chain's CDR3 is CASSLARTGKVYYGYTF. In nucleotides, the CDR3 is TGTGCCAGCAGCTTAGCGAGAACCGGGAAGGTTTACTATGGCTACACCTTC.